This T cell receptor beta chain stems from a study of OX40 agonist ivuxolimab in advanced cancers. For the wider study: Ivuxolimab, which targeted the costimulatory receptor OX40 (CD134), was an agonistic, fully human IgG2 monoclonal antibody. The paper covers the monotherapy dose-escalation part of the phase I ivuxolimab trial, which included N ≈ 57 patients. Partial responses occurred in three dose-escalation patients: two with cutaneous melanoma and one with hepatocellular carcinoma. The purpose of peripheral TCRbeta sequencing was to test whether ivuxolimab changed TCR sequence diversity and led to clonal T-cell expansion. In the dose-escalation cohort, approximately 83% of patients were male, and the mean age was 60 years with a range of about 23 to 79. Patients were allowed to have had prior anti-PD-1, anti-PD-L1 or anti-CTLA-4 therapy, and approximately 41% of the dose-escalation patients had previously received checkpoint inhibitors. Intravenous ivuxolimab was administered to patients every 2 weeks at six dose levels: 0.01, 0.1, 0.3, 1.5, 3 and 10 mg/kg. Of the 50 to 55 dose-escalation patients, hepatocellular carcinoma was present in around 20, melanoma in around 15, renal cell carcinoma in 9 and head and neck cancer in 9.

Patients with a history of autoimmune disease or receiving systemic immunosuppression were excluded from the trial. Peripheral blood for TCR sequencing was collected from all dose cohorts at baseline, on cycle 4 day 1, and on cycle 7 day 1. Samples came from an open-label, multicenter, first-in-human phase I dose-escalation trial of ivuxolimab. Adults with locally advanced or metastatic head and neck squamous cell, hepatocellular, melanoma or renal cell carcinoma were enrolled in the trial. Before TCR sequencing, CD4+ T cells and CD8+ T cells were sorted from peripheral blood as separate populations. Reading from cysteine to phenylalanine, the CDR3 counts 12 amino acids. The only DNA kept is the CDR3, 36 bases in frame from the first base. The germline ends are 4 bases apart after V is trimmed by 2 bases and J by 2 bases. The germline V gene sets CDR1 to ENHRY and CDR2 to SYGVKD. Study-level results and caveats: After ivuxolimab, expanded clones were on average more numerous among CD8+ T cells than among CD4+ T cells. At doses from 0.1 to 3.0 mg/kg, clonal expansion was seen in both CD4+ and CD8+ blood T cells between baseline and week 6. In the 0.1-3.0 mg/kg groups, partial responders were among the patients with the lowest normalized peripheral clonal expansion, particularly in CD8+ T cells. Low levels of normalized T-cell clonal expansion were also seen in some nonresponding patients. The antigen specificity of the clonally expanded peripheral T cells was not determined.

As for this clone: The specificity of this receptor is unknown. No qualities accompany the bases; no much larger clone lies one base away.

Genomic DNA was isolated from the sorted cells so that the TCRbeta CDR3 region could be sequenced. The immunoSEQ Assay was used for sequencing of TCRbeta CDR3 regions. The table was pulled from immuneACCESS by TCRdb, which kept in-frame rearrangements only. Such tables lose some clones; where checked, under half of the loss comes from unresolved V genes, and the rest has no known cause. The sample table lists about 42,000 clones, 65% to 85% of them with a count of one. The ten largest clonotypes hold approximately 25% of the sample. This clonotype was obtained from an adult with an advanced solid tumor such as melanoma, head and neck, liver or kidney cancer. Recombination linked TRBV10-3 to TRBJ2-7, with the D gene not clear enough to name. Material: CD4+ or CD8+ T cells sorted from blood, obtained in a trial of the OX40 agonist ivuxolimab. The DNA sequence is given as TGTGCCATCAGTGAGAACACCTACGAGCAGTACTTC. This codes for CAISENTYEQYF.